A selection of T cell receptor beta chains follows, all from one sample in a study of blood T cell repertoires in COVID-19. TCRdb's copy holds only in-frame clones and misses some; the assay was immunoSEQ multiplex PCR. The sample includes approximately 100,000 clones, approximately 89% seen only once; the top ten take 15% to 20%. Sequenced sample: peripheral blood. The source of these receptors is an elderly woman in a cohort sampled during active COVID-19. CDR3s include the opening cysteine and the closing phenylalanine or tryptophan.

cdr3_aa | v_call | cdr3_length
CASSPQDTNGEQYF | TRBV18 | 14
CASSAHPGQGYGYTF | TRBV27 | 15
CASSVTGVISEAFF | TRBV5-1 | 14
CASSLNRQGDSYEQYF | TRBV11-2 | 16
CASSPPNSGIETQYF | TRBV5-1 | 15
CASSSNGIQYF | TRBV5-1 | 11
CASSFGTGFGNTIYF | TRBV5-8 | 15
CASSVGGTDSYEQYF | TRBV5-1 | 15
CASSLDFSRGRRSYEQYF | TRBV11-2 | 18
CASSTTRGKNNSPLHF | TRBV2 | 16
CASSTSGGNIGEQYF | TRBV28 | 15
CASSSDRTSGAYEQYF | TRBV27 | 16
CASSLEAGGLYEQYF | TRBV5-4 | 15
CASSDSRTGSSGNTIYF | TRBV6-4 | 17
CASSFIHISNTEAFF | TRBV7-2 | 15
CASSNRTSGSYEQYF | TRBV5-4 | 15
CASSLGVAGATDTQYF | TRBV7-7 | 16
CASTFSGGSSYNEQFF | TRBV28 | 16
CASSPDSGGETQYF | TRBV11-3 | 14
CASRIGGSSTEAFF | TRBV28 | 14
CASSLLVGGYEQYF | TRBV5-1 | 14
CASSGLSTDTQYF | TRBV19 | 13
CASSQARTGGVQETQYF | TRBV4-1 | 17
CASSIRQYSNQPQHF | TRBV5-6 | 15
CASMPSGGNEQFF | TRBV7-9 | 13
CASSSENLAKNIQYF | TRBV3-1/TRBV3-2 | 15
CASNQGQFSYNEQFF | TRBV19 | 15
CASSIASASGLYEQYF | TRBV19 | 16
CASISSSTDTQYF | TRBV6-5 | 13
CASTTDRLRSPLHF | TRBV27 | 14
CASRDSYTDTQYF | TRBV5-1 | 13
CASSLGAAGTNTIYF | TRBV5-1 | 15
CASSLAGQGTAGRLYNEQFF | TRBV5-1 | 20
CASSLAYLSTDTQYF | TRBV7-2 | 15
CASSLTGGGQPQHF | TRBV5-1 | 14
CASSPGKVRGNSPLHF | TRBV5-4 | 16
CASRRSGQDHQPQHF | TRBV19 | 15
CASTWGGFPGDTIYF | TRBV3-1/TRBV3-2 | 15
CASSSIAGGNEQFF | TRBV11-2 | 14
CASSEVEGGWTDTQYF | TRBV25-1 | 16
CASSVRTGGPYEQYF | TRBV9 | 15
CASSLRLGGGNSPLHF | TRBV5-8 | 16
CAWRWSEGATEAFF | TRBV30 | 14
CAITGGAKETQYF | TRBV3-1/TRBV3-2 | 13
CASSWSGQGFYGYTF | TRBV28 | 15
CASSYFSGTEAFF | TRBV6-5 | 13
CASSFLQGIYGYTF | TRBV28 | 14
CATSRDPGTSPQETQYF | TRBV15 | 17
CASSTQGTLYTGELFF | TRBV19 | 16
CATSDMESNGYTF | TRBV24-1 | 13
CASSHYRAQTHSGANVLTF | TRBV3-1/TRBV3-2 | 19
CASSLLGSRQGNYEQYF | TRBV5-6 | 17
CASSRSGRAYEQYF | TRBV19 | 14
CASSYLSYDREYEQYF | TRBV6-2/TRBV6-3 | 16
CSVVQGTNTEAFF | TRBV29-1 | 13
CASSYLQGNTEAFF | TRBV6-5 | 14
CASSRDRSEQYF | TRBV7-9 | 12
CASSPRQGIMKNTEAFF | TRBV4-1 | 17
CASSPDISLTDTQYF | TRBV7-9 | 15